The clone carrying this T cell receptor beta chain was detected ten times or more. This sample was taken from a study of spatial heterogeneity in lung cancer. From the 5' RACE reads, TCRdb called clonotypes with MiXCR, one entry per CDR3 protein. Of 43,000 or so distinct CDR3 sequences listed, roughly 12% are singletons. Germline CDR1 reads SGDLS; CDR2 reads YYNGEE. CDR3 length equals 16 residues. V lost 4 bases and J lost 2; bases outside the gene matches: 4. The time point is: blood at routine non-recurrence follow-up after resection. The origin of this receptor is a male donor with early-stage non-small cell lung cancer. The chain uses TRBV9 and TRBJ2-1, with TRBD2 identical over 12 bases. The sequencing here drew on PBMCs, taken at follow-up. CDR3 DNA: TGTGCCAGCAGCCTTACTAGCGGGAGGACCTACAATGAGCAGTTCTTC. As protein: CASSLTSGRTYNEQFF.